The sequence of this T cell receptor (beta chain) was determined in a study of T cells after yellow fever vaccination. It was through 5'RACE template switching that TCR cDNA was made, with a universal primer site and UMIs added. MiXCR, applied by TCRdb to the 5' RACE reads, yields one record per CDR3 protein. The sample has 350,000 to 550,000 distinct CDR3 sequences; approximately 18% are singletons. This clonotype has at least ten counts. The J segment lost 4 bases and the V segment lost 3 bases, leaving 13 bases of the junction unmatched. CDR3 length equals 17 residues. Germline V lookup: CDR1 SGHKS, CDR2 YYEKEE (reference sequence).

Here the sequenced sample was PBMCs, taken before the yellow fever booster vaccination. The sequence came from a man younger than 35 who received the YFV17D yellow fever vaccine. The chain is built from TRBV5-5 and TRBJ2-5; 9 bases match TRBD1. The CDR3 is CASSSQPGQGIGETQYF. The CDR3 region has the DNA TGTGCCAGCAGCTCGCAACCGGGACAGGGAATTGGAGAGACCCAGTACTTC.